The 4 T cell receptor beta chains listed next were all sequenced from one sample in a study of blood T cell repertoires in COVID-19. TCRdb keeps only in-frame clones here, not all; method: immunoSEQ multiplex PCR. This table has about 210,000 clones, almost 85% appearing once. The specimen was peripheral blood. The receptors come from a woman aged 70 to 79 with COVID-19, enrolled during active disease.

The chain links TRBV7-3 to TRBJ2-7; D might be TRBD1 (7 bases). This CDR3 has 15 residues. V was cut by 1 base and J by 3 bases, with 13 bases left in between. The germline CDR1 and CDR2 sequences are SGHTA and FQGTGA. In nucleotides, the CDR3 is TGTGCCAGCAGCTTAAGTGGAGGGGGCGGCTACGAGCAGTACTTC. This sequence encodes CASSLSGGGGYEQYF.

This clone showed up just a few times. The CDR3 DNA is TGTGCCAGCAGCGTCGGGGGGAGAACGCAAGAGACCCAGTACTTC. This encodes CASSVGGRTQETQYF. V is TRBV5-5 and J is TRBJ2-5; 7 bases line up with TRBD2. Germline loops: CDR1 SGHKS, CDR2 YYEKEE (reference sequence). J gave up 2 bases and V 4 bases, and 8 bases lay outside the gene matches. The CDR3 runs to 15 residues.

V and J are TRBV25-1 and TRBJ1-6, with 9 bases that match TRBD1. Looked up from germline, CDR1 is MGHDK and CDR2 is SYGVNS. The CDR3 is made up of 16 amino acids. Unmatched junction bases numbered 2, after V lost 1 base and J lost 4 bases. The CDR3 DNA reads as TGTGCCAGCAGTGAATGGACAGGGGAATATAATTCACCCCTCCACTTT. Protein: CASSEWTGEYNSPLHF.

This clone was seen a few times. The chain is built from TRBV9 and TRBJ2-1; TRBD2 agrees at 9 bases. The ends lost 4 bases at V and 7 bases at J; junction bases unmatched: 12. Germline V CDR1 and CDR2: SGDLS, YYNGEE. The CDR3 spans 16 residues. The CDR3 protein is CASSPLVVAGVNEQFF. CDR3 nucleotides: TGTGCCAGCAGCCCTCTTGTGGTAGCGGGAGTAAATGAGCAGTTCTTC. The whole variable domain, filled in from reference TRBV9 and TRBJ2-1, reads DSGVTQTPKHLITATGQRVTLRCSPRSGDLSVYWYQQSLDQGLQFLIQYYNGEERAKGNILERFSAQQFPDLHSELNLSSLELGDSALYFCASSPLVVAGVNEQFFGPGTRLTVL.